One sample yielded the 24 T cell receptor beta chains listed below, sequenced in a study of blood T cell repertoires in COVID-19 (dated by TCRdb to 2018 to 2020). Libraries were made using the immunoSEQ multiplex PCR assay. In its TCRdb copy, this immuneACCESS table keeps in-frame sequences only and misses some clones. Where compared with another copy, unresolved V genes explain less than half of these, and the others have no known cause. A total of about 63,000 clones appear in this sample, roughly 85% of them only once. More than 30% of the sample comes from the top ten. The sample taken for sequencing was peripheral blood. Source of these receptors: a human donor in a cohort sampled during active COVID-19.

A single count supports this clone. The gene calls are TRBV21-1 and TRBJ2-7; TRBD2, the table's D call, was not compared with the DNA. TRBV21-1 represents a pseudogene. The CDR3 runs to 13 residues. The CDR3 coding sequence is TGTGCCAGCAGCAAGCGGGGCTCCTACGAGCAGTACTTC. It translates to CASSKRGSYEQYF.

This chain uses TRBV2 with TRBJ1-5; 7 nucleotides match TRBD1. The CDR3 is 16 residues long. The germline CDR1 and CDR2 sequences are SNHLY and FYNNEI. With V trimmed by 6 bases and J by 1 base, 9 bases remained unmatched. The CDR3 DNA reads as TGTGCCAGCAGGGGACAGCTCTTAGGCAGCAATCAGCCCCAGCATTTT. This gives the protein CASRGQLLGSNQPQHF. The full variable domain, rest sourced from reference TRBV2 and TRBJ1-5, is EPEVTQTPSHQVTQMGQEVILRCVPISNHLYFYWYRQILGQKVEFLVSFYNNEISEKSEIFDDQFSVERPDGSNFTLKIRSTKLEDSAMYFCASRGQLLGSNQPQHFGDGTRLSIL.

The V call is TRBV2, the J call TRBJ2-1; 13 bases align to TRBD2. The CDR3 is made up of 18 amino acids. Per the germline V gene, CDR1 is SNHLY and CDR2 is FYNNEI. Trimming removed 6 bases from V and 4 bases from J; junction bases left unmatched: 12. CDR3 residues: CASSLRTSGSLVYNEQFF. The CDR3 DNA is TGTGCCAGCAGCCTCCGGACTAGCGGGAGTCTTGTGTACAATGAGCAGTTCTTC.

The CDR3 DNA reads as TGTGCCAGCAGTTTACTTCCGGGACAAGGGTACGAGCAGTACTTC. Translated, it gives CASSLLPGQGYEQYF. This chain joins TRBV27 and TRBJ2-7, with D possibly being TRBD1 (6 bases). Trimming took off 2 bases at V and 4 bases at J, with 15 bases between the two ends. This CDR3 contains 15 residues. The germline V gene has CDR1 MNHEY and CDR2 SMNVEV (reference sequence).

About this clone itself: Within the sample, other DNA sequences also encode this same CDR3. The rearrangement uses TRBV5-8 and TRBJ1-3, with 8 bases identical to TRBD1. Trimming took 2 bases from V and 5 from J; bases not matched to a gene: 3. CDR3 size: 14 residues. Looked up from germline, CDR1 is SGHTS and CDR2 is YDEGEE. CDR3 sequence: CASSFAGGRNTIYF. The CDR3 coding sequence is TGTGCCAGCAGCTTCGCAGGGGGCAGAAACACCATATATTTT.

The gene calls are TRBV5-1 and TRBJ1-4; D is possibly TRBD1 (6 bases). This CDR3 has 17 amino acids. CDR1 SGHRS and CDR2 YFSETQ come from the germline V gene. Between the trimmed V and J ends, which lost 4 bases and 1 base, there was a span of 17 bases. CDR3: CASSHREPARTNEKLFF. In nucleotides, the CDR3 is TGCGCCAGCAGCCACAGGGAACCCGCGAGAACTAATGAAAAACTGTTTTTT.

The chain couples TRBV12-5 to TRBJ1-5; TRBD1 matches 8 bases. Losses at the gene ends were 4 bases for V and 5 bases for J; bases not matched to a gene: 4. CDR1 LGHNT and CDR2 FRNRAP come from the germline V gene. The CDR3 runs to 14 residues. CDR3 region: CASGWGQEDQPQHF. The CDR3 DNA follows: TGTGCTAGTGGTTGGGGACAGGAGGATCAGCCCCAGCATTTT. The full variable domain, its missing parts supplied by reference TRBV12-5 and TRBJ1-5, is DARVTQTPRHKVTEMGQEVTMRCQPILGHNTVFWYRQTMMQGLELLAYFRNRAPLDDSGMPKDRFSAEMPDATLATLKIQPSEPRDSAVYFCASGWGQEDQPQHFGDGTRLSIL.

The V and J genes are TRBV18 and TRBJ1-3; TRBD1 might be the D (6 bases). This CDR3 comprises 15 residues. V was clipped by 8 bases and J by 0 bases, with 14 bases between them. Germline V gives CDR1 KGHSH, CDR2 LQKENI. The CDR3 loop reads CASLGGVSSGNTIYF. DNA for the CDR3: TGTGCCAGCCTAGGGGGTGTAAGCTCTGGAAACACCATATATTTT.

This clone was counted only a few times. The chain links TRBV6-4 to TRBJ2-2; unclear D gene. This CDR3 comprises 13 residues. Germline V CDR1 and CDR2: MRHNA, SNTAGT. The V end was cut by 0 bases, the J end by 6 bases, with 5 bases between. The CDR3: CASSDSPAGELFF. CDR3 sequence (DNA): TGTGCCAGCAGTGACTCCCCCGCCGGGGAGCTGTTTTTT.

This clone appeared once. The genes are TRBV30 and TRBJ2-3, with 11 bases fitting TRBD2. The V gene's germline CDR1 is GTSNPN and CDR2 SVGIG (reference sequence). Trimming cost V 2 bases and J 4 bases; bases outside gene matches: 5. CDR3 size: 15 residues. The CDR3 sequence: CAWSLPSGRPDTQYF. CDR3 in DNA: TGTGCCTGGAGTCTACCTAGCGGGAGGCCAGATACGCAGTATTTT.

The J gene is TRBJ2-1, the V gene TRBV11-2; 7 nucleotides line up with TRBD1. The CDR3 contains 18 residues. J was trimmed by 1 base and V by 5 bases; bases with no gene match: 14. Germline V gives CDR1 SGHAT, CDR2 FQNNGV. The CDR3 protein is CASSLWIEQGRSYNEQFF. The CDR3 region has the DNA TGTGCCAGCAGCCTTTGGATTGAACAGGGGAGATCCTACAATGAGCAGTTCTTC.

The chain combines TRBV27 with TRBJ2-7; 9 bases fit TRBD1. The CDR3 runs to 16 residues. The ends lost 5 bases at V and 2 bases at J; junction bases unmatched: 10. Germline-derived CDR1 and CDR2 are MNHEY and SMNVEV (reference sequence). The CDR3 region has the DNA TGTGCCAGCAGTATTACCGGGACAGGGAACACCTACGAGCAGTACTTC. Its translation is CASSITGTGNTYEQYF.

This chain uses TRBV5-1 with TRBJ1-1; no definite D call. V was clipped by 1 base and J by 8 bases, with 6 bases between them. The CDR3 is made up of 11 amino acids. CDR1 is SGHRS, CDR2 YFSETQ, per germline. Here the CDR3 DNA reads TGCGCCAGCAGCTTGCCAAGCGAAGCTTTCTTT. It yields the protein CASSLPSEAFF.

This clone appeared a few times. The chain combines TRBV27 with TRBJ2-2; 12 nucleotides agree with TRBD2. Germline CDR1 reads MNHEY; CDR2 reads SMNVEV (reference sequence). Unmatched junction bases numbered 4, after V lost 1 base and J lost 4 bases. The CDR3 spans 17 residues. In DNA, the CDR3 is TGTGCCAGCAGTTTATGGGCGACTAGCGGGAGCACCGGGGAGCTGTTTTTT. It translates to CASSLWATSGSTGELFF.

The CDR3 reads CSVVGIAGMDEQFF. The CDR3 nucleotides read TGCAGCGTTGTAGGGATAGCGGGAATGGATGAGCAGTTCTTC. The chain joins TRBV29-1 to TRBJ2-1; 8 bases match TRBD2. This CDR3 is 14 amino acids long. Trimming at V came to 4 bases and at J to 8 bases, leaving 10 bases not matched to a gene. The germline V gene has CDR1 SQVTM and CDR2 ANQGSEA.

The chain is built from TRBV20-1 and TRBJ2-1, with D hard to call. Germline CDR1 is DFQATT and CDR2 is SNEGSKA (reference sequence). Trimming removed 7 bases at V and 5 bases at J, with 6 bases between. The CDR3 extends over 10 amino acids. The CDR3 DNA follows: TGCAGTGTTAAAAACAATGAGCAGTTCTTC. Translating gives CSVKNNEQFF.

The rearrangement links TRBV6-2 or TRBV6-3 to TRBJ2-5; tentative D call: TRBD2 (6 bases). The V and J ends lost 2 bases and 2 bases respectively, with 12 bases between them. Germline assignment: CDR1 MNHEY and CDR2 SVGEGT. This CDR3 contains 15 residues. CDR3 sequence (DNA): TGTGCCAGCAGTTACAGGAGGGGAAGTCAAGAGACCCAGTACTTC. This codes for CASSYRRGSQETQYF.

V and J are TRBV7-7 and TRBJ2-3, with a tentative D call TRBD2 (5 bases). Germline CDR1 reads SSHAT; CDR2 reads FNYEAQ (reference sequence). V was shortened by 3 bases and J by 5 bases, with 12 bases between the two germline ends. This CDR3 has 14 residues. CDR3 coding DNA: TGTGCCAGCAGCTTGGGCCCCGGGGTAGATACGCAGTATTTT. Encoded protein: CASSLGPGVDTQYF. Using reference TRBV7-7 and TRBJ2-3 for the parts outside the CDR3, the full variable domain is GAGVSQSPRYKVTKRGQDVTLRCDPISSHATLYWYQQALGQGPEFLTYFNYEAQPDKSGLPSDRFSAERPEGSISTLTIQRTEQRDSAMYRCASSLGPGVDTQYFGPGTRLTVL.

This sequence joins TRBV27 and TRBJ1-5; 7 bases map to TRBD1. Germline loops: CDR1 MNHEY, CDR2 SMNVEV (reference sequence). The ends lost 6 bases at V and 7 bases at J; junction bases unmatched: 6. This CDR3 region has 13 residues. The CDR3 here is CASRTGWGQPQHF. CDR3 sequence (DNA): TGTGCCAGCAGGACAGGGTGGGGGCAGCCCCAGCATTTT.

This chain uses TRBV25-1 with TRBJ1-2; possible D gene TRBD1, 5 bases. Deletions cut 8 bases from V and 9 bases from J, with 19 bases between. The length of the CDR3 is 13 residues. Germline loops: CDR1 MGHDK, CDR2 SYGVNS. In DNA, the CDR3 is TGTGCCAGCGGCCTGGGGGGAGGGGTGAGCTACACCTTC. Protein sequence: CASGLGGGVSYTF.

The chain employs TRBV18 and TRBJ2-4, with a weak D call TRBD2 (5 bases). This CDR3 has 16 residues. V lost 5 bases and J lost 3, with 17 bases in between. The germline CDR1 and CDR2 sequences are KGHSH and LQKENI. CDR3 coding DNA: TGTGCCAGCTCAGCTCTAGCTCCAGAGGACAAAAACATTCAGTACTTC. This codes for CASSALAPEDKNIQYF.

V gene TRBV9 combines with J gene TRBJ2-3; TRBD2 aligns across 10 bases. The CDR3 extends over 18 amino acids. The ends lost 0 bases at V and 4 bases at J; junction bases unmatched: 11. Germline V gives CDR1 SGDLS, CDR2 YYNGEE. CDR3 nucleotides: TGTGCCAGCAGCGTAGAAGTGGCTAGCGGGAGTTCAGCAGATACGCAGTATTTT. Residues: CASSVEVASGSSADTQYF.

The gene calls are TRBV27 and TRBJ2-7; no clear D gene. V was pared by 5 bases and J by 0 bases, with 8 bases between. This CDR3 is built from 13 residues. Germline-derived CDR1 and CDR2 are MNHEY and SMNVEV (reference sequence). DNA for the CDR3: TGTGCCAGCAGTCCCCTTCCCTCCTACGAGCAGTACTTC. Protein sequence: CASSPLPSYEQYF.

The chain links TRBV7-2 to TRBJ1-1, with a weak D call TRBD1 (5 bases). V was trimmed by 8 bases and J by 6 bases, leaving 19 bases between them. Germline assignment: CDR1 SGHTA and CDR2 FQGNSA. The CDR3 spans 14 residues. CDR3 amino acids: CASGPRRGGAEAFF. CDR3 in DNA: TGTGCCAGCGGTCCCAGGAGGGGAGGGGCTGAAGCTTTCTTT.